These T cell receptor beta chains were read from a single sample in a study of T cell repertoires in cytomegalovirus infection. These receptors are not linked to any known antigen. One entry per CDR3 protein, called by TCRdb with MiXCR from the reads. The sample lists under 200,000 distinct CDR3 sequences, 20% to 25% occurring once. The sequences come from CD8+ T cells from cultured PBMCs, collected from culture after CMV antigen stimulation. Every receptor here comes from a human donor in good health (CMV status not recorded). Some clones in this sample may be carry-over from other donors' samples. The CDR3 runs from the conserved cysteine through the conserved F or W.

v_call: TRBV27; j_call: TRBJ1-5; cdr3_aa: CASSLSRAGQPQHF
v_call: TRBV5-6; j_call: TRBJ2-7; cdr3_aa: CASSLGATPYEQYF
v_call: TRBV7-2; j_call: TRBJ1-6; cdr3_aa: CASLRDRVGSYNSPLHF
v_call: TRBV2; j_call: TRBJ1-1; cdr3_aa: CASSILAEAFF
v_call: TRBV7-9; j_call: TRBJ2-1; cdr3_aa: CASSLYREISGGEQFF
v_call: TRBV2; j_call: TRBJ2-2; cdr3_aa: CASSVRTGGTGELFF
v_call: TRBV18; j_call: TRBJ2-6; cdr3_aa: CASSPNPGQGVSGANVLTF
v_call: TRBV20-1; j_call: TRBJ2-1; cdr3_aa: CSAREEGGGVNEQFF
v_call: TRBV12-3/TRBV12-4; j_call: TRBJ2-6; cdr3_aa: CASSLALGAIAGANVLTF
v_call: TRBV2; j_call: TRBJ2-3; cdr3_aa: CAINQGNTQYF
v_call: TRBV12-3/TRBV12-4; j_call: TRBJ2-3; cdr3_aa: CASKKSGPVVADTQYF
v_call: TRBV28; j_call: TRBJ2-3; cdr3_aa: CASSRAGTSGGDTQYF
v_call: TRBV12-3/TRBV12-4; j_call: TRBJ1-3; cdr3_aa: CASSKPGQGANTIYF
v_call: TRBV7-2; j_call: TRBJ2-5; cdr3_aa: CASTYLDRGWETQYF
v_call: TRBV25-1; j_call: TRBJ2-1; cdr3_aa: CASSDRVNEQFF
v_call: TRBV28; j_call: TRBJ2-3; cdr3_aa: CASNPLTSGAPDTQYF
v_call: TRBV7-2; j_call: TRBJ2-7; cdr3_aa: CASGTPSYEQYF
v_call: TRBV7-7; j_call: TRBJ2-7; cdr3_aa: CASSSGQGASYEQYF
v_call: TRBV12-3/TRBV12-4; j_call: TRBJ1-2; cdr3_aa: CASSFGDSGYTF
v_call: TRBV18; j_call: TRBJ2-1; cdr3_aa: CASSLEIWSSYNEQFF
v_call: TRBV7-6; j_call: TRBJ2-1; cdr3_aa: CASSLGGLAGGQFF
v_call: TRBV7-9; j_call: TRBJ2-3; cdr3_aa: CASSLPRPSTDTQYF
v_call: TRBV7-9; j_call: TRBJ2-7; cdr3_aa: CASSFNTGQLSYEQYF
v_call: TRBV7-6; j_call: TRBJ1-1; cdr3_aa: CASSSGRTEAFF
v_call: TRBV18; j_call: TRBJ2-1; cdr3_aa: CASSPLGGDNEQFF
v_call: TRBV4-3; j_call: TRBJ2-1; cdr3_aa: CASSLDRDSYNEQFF
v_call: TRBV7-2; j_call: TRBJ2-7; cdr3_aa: CASSFPPAISSEQYF
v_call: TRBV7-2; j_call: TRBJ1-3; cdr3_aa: CASSYHPGQVSGNTIYF
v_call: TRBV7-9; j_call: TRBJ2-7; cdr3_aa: CASSLTGRYEQYF
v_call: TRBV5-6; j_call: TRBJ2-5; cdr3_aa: CASSSVLERGSHETQYF
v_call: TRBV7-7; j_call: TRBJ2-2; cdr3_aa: CASSPGQPRDTGELFF
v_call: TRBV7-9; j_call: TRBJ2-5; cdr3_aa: CASSTTGEETQYF
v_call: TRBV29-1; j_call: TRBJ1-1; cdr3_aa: CSVSKVINTEAFF
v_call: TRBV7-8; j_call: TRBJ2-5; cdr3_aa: CASILTVQETQYF
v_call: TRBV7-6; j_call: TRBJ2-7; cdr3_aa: CASSLEELGGSYEQYF
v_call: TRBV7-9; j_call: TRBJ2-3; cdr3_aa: CASRRPGGSVDTQYF